These 10 T cell receptor beta chains were all obtained from the same sample, sequenced in a study of cytomegalovirus exposure and HLA in healthy donors. With 60 Vbeta and 13 Jbeta primers, the PCR was carried out. The table came from immunoSEQ multiplex PCR; TCRdb's copy has only in-frame clones and leaves some out. The repertoire consists of approximately 200,000 clones, with over 65% occurring once and the leading ten covering about a sixth. Sequencing was done on a sample of PBMCs. Receptors were obtained from a man aged 35-49 years in good health and CMV-seronegative.

The CDR3 loop reads CSVPIAGGAADTQYF. The CDR3 DNA follows: TGCAGCGTCCCCATAGCGGGGGGGGCGGCAGATACGCAGTATTTT. The chain is built from TRBV29-1 and TRBJ2-3; 11 positions match TRBD2. Unmatched junction bases numbered 9, after V lost 6 bases and J lost 4 bases. The germline gives CDR1 SQVTM, CDR2 ANQGSEA. The CDR3 spans 15 residues.

The chain has TRBV5-6 and TRBJ2-3, with TRBD2 matching 11 bases. CDR1 SGHDT and CDR2 YYEEEE come from the germline V gene. J was trimmed by 1 base and V by 5 bases; bases with no gene match: 0. This CDR3 region has 14 residues. The CDR3 DNA is TGTGCCAGCAGGGGACTAGCGGGCACAGATACGCAGTATTTT. Protein sequence: CASRGLAGTDTQYF.

This clone has a single count. The rearrangement joins TRBV6-1 to TRBJ2-7, with 7 bases aligning to TRBD2. The CDR3 is 16 amino acids. Germline lookup yields CDR1 MNHNS and CDR2 SASEGT. The ends lost 0 bases at V and 0 bases at J; junction bases unmatched: 5. The CDR3 DNA reads TGTGCCAGCAGTGAAGCTTTTTGGGGGGGCTCCTACGAGCAGTACTTC. Its protein product is CASSEAFWGGSYEQYF.

This clone was observed once. The V and J genes are TRBV27 and TRBJ1-5, with 9 positions matching TRBD1. Germline V gene data show CDR1 as MNHEY and CDR2 as SMNVEV (reference sequence). V was pared by 1 base and J by 5 bases, with 3 bases of the junction left unmatched. This CDR3 region has 15 residues. In DNA form, the CDR3 reads TGTGCCAGCAGTTTATGGACAGGGGATGATCAGCCCCAGCATTTT. As protein: CASSLWTGDDQPQHF.

The V gene is TRBV2, the J gene TRBJ2-7, with D hard to call. Deletions cut 6 bases from V and 6 bases from J, with 21 bases between. The length of the CDR3 is 15 residues. Germline lookup yields CDR1 SNHLY and CDR2 FYNNEI. CDR3: CASSLVTPGPREQYF. In nucleotides, the CDR3 is TGTGCCAGCAGCCTGGTTACTCCAGGCCCCCGCGAGCAGTACTTC.

The J gene is TRBJ2-1, the V gene TRBV7-6, with 10 bases lining up with TRBD2. Unmatched junction bases numbered 8, after V lost 5 bases and J lost 4 bases. Germline V gene sequence: CDR1 SGHVS, CDR2 FNYEAQ. The CDR3 is 16 amino acids. In DNA form, the CDR3 reads TGTGCCAGCAGCCCGCCCAGCGGGGGGGCTTACAATGAGCAGTTCTTC. Its translation is CASSPPSGGAYNEQFF.

J is TRBJ2-7 and V is TRBV18, with a tentative D call TRBD1 (6 bases). CDR1 and CDR2 (germline): KGHSH, LQKENI. The CDR3 covers 15 residues. V dropped 3 bases and J dropped 0 bases, with 12 bases sitting between them. The CDR3 sequence is CASSPSTGTSYEQYF. In DNA form, the CDR3 reads TGTGCCAGCTCACCGTCGACAGGCACCTCCTACGAGCAGTACTTC.

The chain couples TRBV9 to TRBJ2-1; 8 bases match TRBD2. The CDR3 is made up of 15 amino acids. The ends lost 0 bases at V and 7 bases at J; junction bases unmatched: 6. Germline CDR1 reads SGDLS; CDR2 reads YYNGEE. CDR3 region: CASSVVGRGGNEQFF. CDR3 DNA sequence: TGTGCCAGCAGCGTAGTAGGTCGCGGGGGGAATGAGCAGTTCTTC.

In this sample, this clone turned up a few times. The chain links TRBV7-3 to TRBJ2-2; D is ambiguous. Germline-derived CDR1 and CDR2 are SGHTA and FQGTGA. Deletions cut 1 base from V and 2 bases from J, with 5 bases between. The CDR3 extends over 14 amino acids. The CDR3 DNA reads as TGTGCCAGCAGCTTAAGACAAAACACCGGGGAGCTGTTTTTT. Protein product: CASSLRQNTGELFF. The entire variable domain, with the rest obtained from reference TRBV7-3 and TRBJ2-2, is as follows: GAGVSQTPSNKVTEKGKYVELRCDPISGHTALYWYRQSLGQGPEFLIYFQGTGAADDSGLPNDRFFAVRPEGSVSTLKIQRTERGDSAVYLCASSLRQNTGELFFGEGSRLTVL.

The V and J genes are TRBV4-2 and TRBJ1-5; D call uncertain. V was cut by 4 bases and J by 2 bases, with 9 bases left in between. The germline CDR1 and CDR2 sequences are LGHNA and YNFKEQ. The CDR3 has 14 residues. In DNA form, the CDR3 reads TGTGCCAGCAGCCCCCGCGAGGGCAATCAGCCCCAGCATTTT. Its translation is CASSPREGNQPQHF.